This T cell receptor beta chain was profiled in a study of OX40 agonist ivuxolimab in advanced cancers. TCRdb's copy holds only in-frame clones and misses some; the assay was immunoSEQ multiplex PCR. The sample lists 15,000 to 20,000 clones, just under 80% occurring once. Germline values: CDR1 SGHTA, CDR2 FQGNSA. The CDR3 sequence is 18 residues long. The trim removed 1 base at V and 5 bases at J, leaving 16 bases unmatched. The clonotype was recovered from an adult with an advanced solid tumor such as melanoma, head and neck, liver or kidney cancer. The chain uses TRBV7-2 and TRBJ1-1; 7 bases align to TRBD1. The input for sequencing was CD4+ or CD8+ T cells sorted from blood, taken in a trial of the OX40 agonist ivuxolimab. CDR3 loop: CASSLDRKGGAEGTEAFF. The CDR3 DNA reads as TGTGCCAGCAGCTTAGATAGAAAAGGGGGCGCCGAAGGGACTGAAGCTTTCTTT.